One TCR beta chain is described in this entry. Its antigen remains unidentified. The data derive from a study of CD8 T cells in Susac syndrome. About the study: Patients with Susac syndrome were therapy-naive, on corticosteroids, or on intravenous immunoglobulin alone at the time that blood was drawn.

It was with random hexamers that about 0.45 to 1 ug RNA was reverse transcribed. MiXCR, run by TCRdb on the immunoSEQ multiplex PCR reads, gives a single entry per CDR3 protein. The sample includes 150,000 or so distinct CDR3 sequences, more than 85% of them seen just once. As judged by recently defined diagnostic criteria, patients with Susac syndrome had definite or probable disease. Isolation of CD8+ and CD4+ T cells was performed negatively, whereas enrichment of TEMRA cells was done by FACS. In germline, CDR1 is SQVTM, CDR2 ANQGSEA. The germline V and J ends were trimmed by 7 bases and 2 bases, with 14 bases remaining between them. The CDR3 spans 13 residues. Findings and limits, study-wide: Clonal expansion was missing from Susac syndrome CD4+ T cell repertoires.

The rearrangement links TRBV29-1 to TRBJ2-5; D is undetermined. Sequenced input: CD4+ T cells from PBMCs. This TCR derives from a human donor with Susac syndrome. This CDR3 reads CSARPARQETQYF. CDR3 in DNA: TGCAGCGCCCGTCCCGCGCGACAAGAGACCCAGTACTTC.